The 6 T cell receptor beta chains below all came from one sample that was sequenced in a study of technical replicates of blood from a few donors. The table came from immunoSEQ multiplex PCR; TCRdb's copy has only in-frame clones and leaves some out. The sample comprises about 83,000 clones, about 96% of which are singletons, and 0.3% to 0.35% rests with the top ten. The specimen was T cells isolated from PBMCs. The receptor source for this set is a human donor in good health.

The chain recombines TRBV9 with TRBJ2-1; 12 positions match TRBD2. Germline CDR1 reads SGDLS; CDR2 reads YYNGEE. The CDR3 is 16 amino acids. V shed 1 base and J 8 bases; nucleotides not matched to a gene: 7. This chain's CDR3 is CASSVSGPSGRDEQFF. In DNA form, the CDR3 reads TGTGCCAGCAGCGTATCCGGGCCTAGCGGGAGGGATGAGCAGTTCTTC.

This chain joins TRBV2 and TRBJ2-5, with a weak D call TRBD2 (6 bases). Trimming stripped 9 bases from V and 2 bases from J, with 13 bases between. Germline V CDR1 and CDR2: SNHLY, FYNNEI. The CDR3 runs 13 residues. The CDR3 nucleotides read TGTGCCAGGCGGGGCCAGTATCAAGAGACCCAGTACTTC. It encodes CARRGQYQETQYF.

The chain couples TRBV7-9 to TRBJ1-5, with D maybe TRBD1 (6 bases). The CDR3 consists of 13 residues. V lost 6 bases and J lost 6, with 12 bases in between. Germline-derived CDR1 and CDR2 are SEHNR and FQNEAQ (reference sequence). DNA for the CDR3: TGTGCCAGCAGTAACCGAGGGGGTCAGCCCCAGCATTTT. It encodes CASSNRGGQPQHF.

V gene TRBV28 combines with J gene TRBJ2-1, with 13 bases aligning to TRBD2. Trimming took 5 bases from V and 8 from J; bases not matched to a gene: 9. Per germline, CDR1 MDHEN and CDR2 SYDVKM. The CDR3 runs to 16 residues. This CDR3 reads CASSRTTSGRFYEQFF. The CDR3 DNA follows: TGTGCCAGCAGTCGAACGACTAGCGGGAGGTTCTATGAGCAGTTCTTC.

The genes are TRBV7-9 and TRBJ1-5, with D perhaps TRBD1 (5 bases). In germline, CDR1 is SEHNR, CDR2 FQNEAQ (reference sequence). V dropped 8 bases and J dropped 4 bases, with 12 bases sitting between them. The CDR3 is 13 residues long. This CDR3 reads CASSWGGNQPQHF. The CDR3 DNA sequence: TGTGCCAGCTCGTGGGGGGGGAATCAGCCCCAGCATTTT. Variable domain in full (rest from reference TRBV7-9 and TRBJ1-5): DTGVSQNPRHKITKRGQNVTFRCDPISEHNRLYWYRQTLGQGPEFLTYFQNEAQLEKSRLLSDRFSAERPKGSFSTLEIQRTEQGDSAMYLCASSWGGNQPQHFGDGTRLSIL.

In its sample, this clone was seen once. The chain links TRBV28 to TRBJ1-4, with D perhaps TRBD1 (5 bases). The germline gives CDR1 MDHEN, CDR2 SYDVKM. CDR3 length: 14 residues. V gave up 3 bases and J gave up 1 base, with 6 bases separating them. CDR3 bases: TGTGCCAGCAGTTTGGGGGGAACTAATGAAAAACTGTTTTTT. Translated: CASSLGGTNEKLFF.